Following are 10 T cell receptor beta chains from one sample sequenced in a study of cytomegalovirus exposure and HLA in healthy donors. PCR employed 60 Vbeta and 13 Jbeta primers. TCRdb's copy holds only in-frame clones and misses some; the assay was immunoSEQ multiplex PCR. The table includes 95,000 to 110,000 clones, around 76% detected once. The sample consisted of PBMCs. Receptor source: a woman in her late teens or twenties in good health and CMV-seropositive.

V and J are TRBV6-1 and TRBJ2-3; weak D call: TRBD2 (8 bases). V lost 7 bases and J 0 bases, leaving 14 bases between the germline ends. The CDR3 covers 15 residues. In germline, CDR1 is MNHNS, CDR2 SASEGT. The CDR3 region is CASIREGASTDTQYF. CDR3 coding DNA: TGTGCCAGCATTCGGGAGGGGGCAAGCACAGATACGCAGTATTTT.

As DNA, the CDR3 is TGTGCCAGTAGTATTGGACTAGCAGGCGAGCAGTACTTC. Amino acid sequence: CASSIGLAGEQYF. The chain carries TRBV19 and TRBJ2-7; 8 bases line up with TRBD2. The CDR3 has 13 residues. The V segment lost 3 bases and the J segment 6 bases; nucleotides outside the gene matches: 4. Germline-derived CDR1 and CDR2 are LNHDA and SQIVND (reference sequence).

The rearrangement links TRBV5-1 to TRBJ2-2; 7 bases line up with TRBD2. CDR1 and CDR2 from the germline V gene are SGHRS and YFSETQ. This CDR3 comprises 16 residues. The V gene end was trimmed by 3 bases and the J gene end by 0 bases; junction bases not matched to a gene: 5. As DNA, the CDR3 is TGCGCCAGCAGCTCGCTTAGCGGGTCGAACACCGGGGAGCTGTTTTTT. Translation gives CASSSLSGSNTGELFF.

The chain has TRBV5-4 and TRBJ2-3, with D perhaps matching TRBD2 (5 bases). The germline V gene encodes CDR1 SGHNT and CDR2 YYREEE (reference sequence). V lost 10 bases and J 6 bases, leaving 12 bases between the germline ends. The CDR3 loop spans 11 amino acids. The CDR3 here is CAFVGADTQYF. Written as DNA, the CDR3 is TGTGCCTTCGTGGGAGCTGATACGCAGTATTTT.

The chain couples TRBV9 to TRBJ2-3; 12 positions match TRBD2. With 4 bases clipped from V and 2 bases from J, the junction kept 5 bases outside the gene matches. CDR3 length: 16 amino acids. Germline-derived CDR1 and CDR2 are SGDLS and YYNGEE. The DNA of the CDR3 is TGTGCCAGCAGCTCCGGGACTAGCGGGCCCACAGATACGCAGTATTTT. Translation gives CASSSGTSGPTDTQYF.

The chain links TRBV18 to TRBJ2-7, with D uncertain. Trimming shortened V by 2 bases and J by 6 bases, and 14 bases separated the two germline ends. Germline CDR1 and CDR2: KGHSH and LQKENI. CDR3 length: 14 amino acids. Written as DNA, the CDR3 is TGTGCCAGCTCACCAGGGTTGACTGAAGTCGAGCAGTACTTC. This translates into CASSPGLTEVEQYF. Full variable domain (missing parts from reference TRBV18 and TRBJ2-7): NAGVMQNPRHLVRRRGQEARLRCSPMKGHSHVYWYRQLPEEGLKFMVYLQKENIIDESGMPKERFSAEFPKEGPSILRIQQVVRGDSAAYFCASSPGLTEVEQYFGPGTRLTVT.

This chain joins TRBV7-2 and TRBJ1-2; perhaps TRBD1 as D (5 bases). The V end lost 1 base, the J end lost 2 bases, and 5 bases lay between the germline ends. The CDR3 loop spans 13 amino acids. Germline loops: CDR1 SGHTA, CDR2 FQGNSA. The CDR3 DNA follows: TGTGCCAGCAGCTTAGGACAGAACTATGGCTACACCTTC. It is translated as CASSLGQNYGYTF.

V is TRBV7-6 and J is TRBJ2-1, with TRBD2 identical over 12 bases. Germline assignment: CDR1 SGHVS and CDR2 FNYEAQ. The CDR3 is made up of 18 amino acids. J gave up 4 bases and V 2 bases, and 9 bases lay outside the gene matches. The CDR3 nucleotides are TGTGCCAGCAGCTTATCACTAGCGGGAGGAACCTTATACAATGAGCAGTTCTTC. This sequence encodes CASSLSLAGGTLYNEQFF.

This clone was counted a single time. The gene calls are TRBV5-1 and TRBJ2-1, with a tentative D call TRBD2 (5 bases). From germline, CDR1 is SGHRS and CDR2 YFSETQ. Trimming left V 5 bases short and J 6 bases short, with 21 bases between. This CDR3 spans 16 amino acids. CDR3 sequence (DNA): TGCGCCAGCAGTCCTTATTCTAGCTCCCCAGGCAATGAGCAGTTCTTC. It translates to CASSPYSSSPGNEQFF.

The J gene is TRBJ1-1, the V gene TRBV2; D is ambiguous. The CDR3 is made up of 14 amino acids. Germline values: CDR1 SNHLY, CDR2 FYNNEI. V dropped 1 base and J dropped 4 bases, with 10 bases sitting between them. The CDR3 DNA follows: TGTGCCAGCAGTGAAGTTCTCGCCGGCACTGAAGCTTTCTTT. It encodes CASSEVLAGTEAFF. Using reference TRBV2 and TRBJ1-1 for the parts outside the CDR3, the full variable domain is EPEVTQTPSHQVTQMGQEVILRCVPISNHLYFYWYRQILGQKVEFLVSFYNNEISEKSEIFDDQFSVERPDGSNFTLKIRSTKLEDSAMYFCASSEVLAGTEAFFGQGTRLTVV.